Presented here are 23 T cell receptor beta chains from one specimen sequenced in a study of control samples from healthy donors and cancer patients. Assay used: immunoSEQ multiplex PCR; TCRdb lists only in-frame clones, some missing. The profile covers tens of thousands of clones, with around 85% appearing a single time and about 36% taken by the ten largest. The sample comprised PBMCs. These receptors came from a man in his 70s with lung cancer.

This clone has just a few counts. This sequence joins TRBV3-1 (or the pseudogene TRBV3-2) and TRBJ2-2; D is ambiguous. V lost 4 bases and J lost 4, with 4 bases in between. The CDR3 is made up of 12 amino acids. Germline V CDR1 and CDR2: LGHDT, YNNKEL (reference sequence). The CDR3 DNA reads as TGTGCCAGCAGCCGGAGCACCGGGGAGCTGTTTTTT. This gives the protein CASSRSTGELFF.

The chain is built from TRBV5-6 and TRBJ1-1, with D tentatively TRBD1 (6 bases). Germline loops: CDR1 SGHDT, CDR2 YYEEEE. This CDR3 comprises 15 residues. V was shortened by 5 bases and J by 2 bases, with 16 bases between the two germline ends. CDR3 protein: CASRDEGRGNTEAFF. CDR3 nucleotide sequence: TGTGCCAGCAGGGACGAAGGCAGGGGAAACACTGAAGCTTTCTTT.

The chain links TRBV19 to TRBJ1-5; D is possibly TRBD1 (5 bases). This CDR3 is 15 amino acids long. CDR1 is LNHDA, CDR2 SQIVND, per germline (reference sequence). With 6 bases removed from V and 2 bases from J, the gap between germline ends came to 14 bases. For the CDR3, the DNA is TGTGCCAGTAGACATCATAGGGGCGGCAATCAGCCCCAGCATTTT. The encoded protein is CASRHHRGGNQPQHF.

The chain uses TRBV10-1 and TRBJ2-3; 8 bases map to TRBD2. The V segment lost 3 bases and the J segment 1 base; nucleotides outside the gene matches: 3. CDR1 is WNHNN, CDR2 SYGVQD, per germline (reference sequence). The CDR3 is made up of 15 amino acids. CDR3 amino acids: CASSDGGGGTDTQYF. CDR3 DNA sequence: TGCGCCAGCAGTGACGGGGGGGGTGGCACAGATACGCAGTATTTT.

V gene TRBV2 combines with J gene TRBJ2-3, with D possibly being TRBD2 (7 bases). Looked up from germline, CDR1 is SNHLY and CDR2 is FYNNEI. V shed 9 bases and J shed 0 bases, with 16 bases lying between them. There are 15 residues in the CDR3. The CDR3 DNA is TGTGCCAGAGAGAGGGGGGGTTCTAGCACAGATACGCAGTATTTT. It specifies CARERGGSSTDTQYF.

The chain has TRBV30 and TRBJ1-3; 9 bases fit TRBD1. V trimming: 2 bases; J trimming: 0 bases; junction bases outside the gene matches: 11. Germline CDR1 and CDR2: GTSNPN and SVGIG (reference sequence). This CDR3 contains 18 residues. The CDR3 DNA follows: TGTGCCTGGAGTCGACAGTCCGGGACAGGGAGCTCTGGAAACACCATATATTTT. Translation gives CAWSRQSGTGSSGNTIYF. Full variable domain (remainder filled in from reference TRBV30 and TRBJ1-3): SQTIHQWPATLVQPVGSPLSLECTVEGTSNPNLYWYRQAAGRGLQLLFYSVGIGQISSEVPQNLSASRPQDRQFILSSKKLLLSDSGFYLCAWSRQSGTGSSGNTIYFGEGSWLTVV.

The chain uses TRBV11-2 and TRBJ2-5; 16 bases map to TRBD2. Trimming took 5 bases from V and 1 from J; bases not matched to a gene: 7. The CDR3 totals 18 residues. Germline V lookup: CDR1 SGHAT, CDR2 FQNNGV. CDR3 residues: CASSLTGTSGGAQETQYF. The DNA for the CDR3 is TGTGCCAGCAGCCTGACCGGGACTAGCGGGGGGGCCCAAGAGACCCAGTACTTC.

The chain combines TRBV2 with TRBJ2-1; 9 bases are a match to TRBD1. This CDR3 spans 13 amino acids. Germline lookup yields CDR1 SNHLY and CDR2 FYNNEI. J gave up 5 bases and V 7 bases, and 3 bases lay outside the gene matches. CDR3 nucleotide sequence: TGTGCCAGCATCCGGGACAGGGACAATGAGCAGTTCTTC. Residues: CASIRDRDNEQFF.

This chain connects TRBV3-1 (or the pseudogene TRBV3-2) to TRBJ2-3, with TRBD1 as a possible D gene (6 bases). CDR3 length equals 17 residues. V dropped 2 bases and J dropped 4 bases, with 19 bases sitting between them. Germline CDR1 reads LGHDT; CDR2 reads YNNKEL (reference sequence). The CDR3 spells CASSQSAPGERSDTQYF. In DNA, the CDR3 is TGTGCCAGCAGCCAATCGGCGCCAGGGGAACGATCAGATACGCAGTATTTT.

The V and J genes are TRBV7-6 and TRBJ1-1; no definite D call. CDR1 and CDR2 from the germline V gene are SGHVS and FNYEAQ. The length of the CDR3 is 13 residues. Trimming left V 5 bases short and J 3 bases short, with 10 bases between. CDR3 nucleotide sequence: TGTGCCAGCAGCCAAAAACTGGACACTGAAGCTTTCTTT. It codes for CASSQKLDTEAFF.

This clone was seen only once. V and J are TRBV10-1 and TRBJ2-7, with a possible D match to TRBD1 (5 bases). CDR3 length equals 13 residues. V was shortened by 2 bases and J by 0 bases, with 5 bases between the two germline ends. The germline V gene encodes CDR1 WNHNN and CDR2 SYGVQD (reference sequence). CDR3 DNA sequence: TGCGCCAGCAGTGAGGGGGCCTCCTACGAGCAGTACTTC. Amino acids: CASSEGASYEQYF.

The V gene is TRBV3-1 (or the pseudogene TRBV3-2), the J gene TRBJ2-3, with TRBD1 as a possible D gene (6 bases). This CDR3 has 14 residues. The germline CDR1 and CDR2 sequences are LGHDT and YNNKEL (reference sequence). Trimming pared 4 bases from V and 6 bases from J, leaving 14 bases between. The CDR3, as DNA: TGTGCCAGCAGCCTTGGGGGCAGGCACGATACGCAGTATTTT. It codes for CASSLGGRHDTQYF.

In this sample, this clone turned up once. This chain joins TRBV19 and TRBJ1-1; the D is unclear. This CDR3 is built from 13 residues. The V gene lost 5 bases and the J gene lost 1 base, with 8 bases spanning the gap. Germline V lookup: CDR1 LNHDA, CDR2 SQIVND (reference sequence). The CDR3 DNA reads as TGTGCCAGTAGTTCCCGACCGAACACTGAAGCTTTCTTT. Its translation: CASSSRPNTEAFF.

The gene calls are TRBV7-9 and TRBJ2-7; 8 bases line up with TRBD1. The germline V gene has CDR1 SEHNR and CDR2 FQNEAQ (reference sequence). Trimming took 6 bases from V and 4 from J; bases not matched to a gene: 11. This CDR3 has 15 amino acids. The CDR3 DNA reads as TGTGCCAGCAGTTCCACGGGGACAGGCGATTACGAGCAGTACTTC. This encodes CASSSTGTGDYEQYF.

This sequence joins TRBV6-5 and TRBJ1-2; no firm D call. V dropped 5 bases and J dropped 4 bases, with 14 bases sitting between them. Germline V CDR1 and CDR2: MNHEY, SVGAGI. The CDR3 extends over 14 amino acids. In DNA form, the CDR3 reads TGTGCCAGCAGTCCCACCGCAGGAAGCTATGGCTACACCTTC. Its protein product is CASSPTAGSYGYTF.

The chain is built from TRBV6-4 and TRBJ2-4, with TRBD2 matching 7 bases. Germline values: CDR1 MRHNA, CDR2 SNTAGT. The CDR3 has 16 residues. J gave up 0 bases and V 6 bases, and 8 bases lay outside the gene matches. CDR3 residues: CASRVSGARAKNIQYF. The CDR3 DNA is TGTGCCAGCAGAGTAAGCGGGGCGCGAGCCAAAAACATTCAGTACTTC.

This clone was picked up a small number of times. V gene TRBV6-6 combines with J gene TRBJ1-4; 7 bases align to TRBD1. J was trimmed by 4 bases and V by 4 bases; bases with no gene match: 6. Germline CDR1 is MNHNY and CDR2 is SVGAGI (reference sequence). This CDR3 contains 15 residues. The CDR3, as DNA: TGTGCCAGCAGTTCAAGACAGGGCAATAATGAAAAACTGTTTTTT. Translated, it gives CASSSRQGNNEKLFF.

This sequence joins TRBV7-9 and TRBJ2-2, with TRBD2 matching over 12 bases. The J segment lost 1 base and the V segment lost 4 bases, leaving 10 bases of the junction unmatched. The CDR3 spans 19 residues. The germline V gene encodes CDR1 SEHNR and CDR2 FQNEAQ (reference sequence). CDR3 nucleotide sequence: TGTGCCAGCAGCTCCCGGACTAGCGGGGCTCTTAGGAACACCGGGGAGCTGTTTTTT. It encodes CASSSRTSGALRNTGELFF. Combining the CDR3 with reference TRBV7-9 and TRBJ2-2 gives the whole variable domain DTGVSQNPRHKITKRGQNVTFRCDPISEHNRLYWYRQTLGQGPEFLTYFQNEAQLEKSRLLSDRFSAERPKGSFSTLEIQRTEQGDSAMYLCASSSRTSGALRNTGELFFGEGSRLTVL.

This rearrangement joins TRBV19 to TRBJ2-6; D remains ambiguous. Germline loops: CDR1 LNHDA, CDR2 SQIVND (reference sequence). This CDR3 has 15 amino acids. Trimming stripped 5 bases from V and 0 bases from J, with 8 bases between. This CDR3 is CASSERRSGANVLTF. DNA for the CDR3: TGTGCCAGTAGTGAACGACGCTCTGGGGCCAACGTCCTGACTTTC.

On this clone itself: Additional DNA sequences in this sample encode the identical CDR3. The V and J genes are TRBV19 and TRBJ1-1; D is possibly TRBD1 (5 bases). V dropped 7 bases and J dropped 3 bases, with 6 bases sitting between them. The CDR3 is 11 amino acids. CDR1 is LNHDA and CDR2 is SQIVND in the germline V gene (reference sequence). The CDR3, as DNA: TGTGCCAGTACAGGGTACACTGAAGCTTTCTTT. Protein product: CASTGYTEAFF.

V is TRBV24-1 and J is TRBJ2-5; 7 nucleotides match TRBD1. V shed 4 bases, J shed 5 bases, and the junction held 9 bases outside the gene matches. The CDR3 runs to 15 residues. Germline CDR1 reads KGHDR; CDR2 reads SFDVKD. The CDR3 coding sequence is TGTGCCACCAGTGACCCCGACAGGGCATTGGAGACCCAGTACTTC. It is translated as CATSDPDRALETQYF.

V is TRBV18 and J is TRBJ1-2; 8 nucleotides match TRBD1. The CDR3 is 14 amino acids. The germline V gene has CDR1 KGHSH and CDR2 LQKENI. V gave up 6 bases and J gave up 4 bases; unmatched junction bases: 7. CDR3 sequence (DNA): TGTGCCAGCTCGTCCGCAGGGGGCACCTATGGCTACACCTTC. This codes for CASSSAGGTYGYTF.

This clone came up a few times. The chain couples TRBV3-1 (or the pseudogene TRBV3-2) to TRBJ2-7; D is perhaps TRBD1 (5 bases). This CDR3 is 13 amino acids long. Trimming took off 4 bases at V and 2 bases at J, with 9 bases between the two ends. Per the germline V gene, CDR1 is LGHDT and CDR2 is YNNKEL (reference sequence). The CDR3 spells CASSRTRPYEQYF. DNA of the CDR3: TGTGCCAGCAGCCGGACACGGCCCTACGAGCAGTACTTC.